A selection of T cell receptor beta chains follows, all from one sample in a study of blood T cell repertoires in COVID-19. Assay used: immunoSEQ multiplex PCR; TCRdb lists only in-frame clones, some missing. Among around 120,000 clones listed, 90% were seen once. Source material: peripheral blood. The source of these receptors is a woman aged 55 to 70 with COVID-19, enrolled during active disease. CDR3s include the opening cysteine and the closing phenylalanine or tryptophan. A D gene is named only where the DNA matches it firmly. Clone sizes are given selectively: once, few, many, or a class where the clone is expanded.

D	V	J	size	DNA	CDR3
TRBD1	TRBV4-3	TRBJ1-2	.	TGCGCCAGCAGCCAAGAAAGGGAGACAGGGCCTTACAACTATGGCTACACCTTC	CASSQERETGPYNYGYTF
TRBD1	TRBV10-3	TRBJ2-7	.	TGTGCCACAGGACAGGGACGCTACGAGCAGTACTTC	CATGQGRYEQYF
TRBD1	TRBV19	TRBJ1-5	.	TGTGCCAGTAGTACATACGGACAGGGGGCAAATCAGCCCCAGCATTTT	CASSTYGQGANQPQHF
.	TRBV7-8	TRBJ1-3	.	TGTGCCAGCAGCCCCCACTCAGGGGCGGGTGGAAACACCATATATTTT	CASSPHSGAGGNTIYF
.	TRBV11-2	TRBJ2-7	.	TGTGCCAGCAGCTTTTCGGGACACTCCTACGAGCAGTACTTC	CASSFSGHSYEQYF
.	TRBV5-1	TRBJ2-3	once	TGCGCCAGCAGCTTGGAGGGACACCACACAGATACGCAGTATTTT	CASSLEGHHTDTQYF
.	TRBV12-3/TRBV12-4	TRBJ2-1	.	TGTGCCAGCAGTTTACCGGGGTACAATGAGCAGTTCTTC	CASSLPGYNEQFF
TRBD2	TRBV7-9	TRBJ2-2	.	TGTGCCAGCAGCCCCCGGACGGGAGGGAGCACCGGGGAGCTGTTTTTT	CASSPRTGGSTGELFF
TRBD1	TRBV4-1	TRBJ1-2	.	TGCGCCAGCAGCGACCGGGACAGGGGTGCAGGCTACACCTTC	CASSDRDRGAGYTF
TRBD2	TRBV15	TRBJ2-1	.	TGTGCCACCAGTAGGGGACTAGCGGGGGCGATATCCTACAATGAGCAGTTCTTC	CATSRGLAGAISYNEQFF
.	TRBV4-3	TRBJ1-2	once	TGCGCCAGCAGCCAAGATACTGGACACGTCTATGGCTACACCTTC	CASSQDTGHVYGYTF
.	TRBV11-3	TRBJ2-1	.	TGTGCCAGCAGCTTAATGGGGCAGTACAATGAGCAGTTCTTC	CASSLMGQYNEQFF
.	TRBV3-1/TRBV3-2	TRBJ2-7	.	TGTGCCAGCAGCCAGCGGACAGATAGTGGCGAGCAGTACTTC	CASSQRTDSGEQYF
TRBD2	TRBV7-3	TRBJ2-7	.	TGTGCCAGCAGCACTCGGACTAGCGGGGGGTACTACGAGCAGTACTTC	CASSTRTSGGYYEQYF
TRBD2	TRBV19	TRBJ2-3	.	TGTGCCAGTAGGACGACTAGCGGGGGCACAGATACGCAGTATTTT	CASRTTSGGTDTQYF
.	TRBV4-1	TRBJ2-6	.	TGCGCCAGCAGCCAAGATAGCACATTTCCTAGCTCTGGGGCCAACGTCCTGACTTTC	CASSQDSTFPSSGANVLTF
.	TRBV6-1	TRBJ2-5	.	TGTGCCAGCAGTGAATTGCCAGGGGTTTCAGAGACCCAGTACTTC	CASSELPGVSETQYF
TRBD1	TRBV7-2	TRBJ2-2	.	TGTGCCAGCAGCCCCGACAGGGCGCGATTGTACACCGGGGAGCTGTTTTTT	CASSPDRARLYTGELFF
.	TRBV10-3	TRBJ2-2	.	TGTGCCATCAGTCCTCCGGGGGTGAACACCGGGGAGCTGTTTTTT	CAISPPGVNTGELFF
.	TRBV25-1	TRBJ2-5	.	TGTGCCAGCAGTGAATGGTCGAGGAGACCTCAAGAGACCCAGTACTTC	CASSEWSRRPQETQYF
TRBD1	TRBV6-2/TRBV6-3	TRBJ2-2	.	TGTGCCAGCAGTCGGGACAGGGGGACCGGGGAGCTGTTTTTT	CASSRDRGTGELFF
TRBD2	TRBV7-2	TRBJ2-7	.	TGTGCCAGCACCCCGTTTGAGGCTAGCGGGGAGAACTACGAGCAGTACTTC	CASTPFEASGENYEQYF
TRBD1	TRBV4-1	TRBJ2-1	.	TGCGCCAGCAGCCAGCAACATGGACAGGCCTTCCGGGCGGGTGAGCAGTTCTTC	CASSQQHGQAFRAGEQFF
.	TRBV5-1	TRBJ1-1	.	TGCGCCAGCAGCTTGGTGGGCACCATGAACACTGAAGCTTTCTTT	CASSLVGTMNTEAFF
.	TRBV5-4	TRBJ1-6	.	TGTGCCAGCAGCCCCTCCAGGACAGCTAATTCACCCCTCCACTTT	CASSPSRTANSPLHF
.	TRBV7-3	TRBJ1-5	.	TGTGCCAGCAGCTTAACGAAGTACCGGGGAATCCATCTCCAGCCCCAGCATTTT	CASSLTKYRGIHLQPQHF
.	TRBV7-2	TRBJ2-7	.	TGTGCCAGCAGCTTAGAGGGTCTCGGGGCCTACGAGCAGTACTTC	CASSLEGLGAYEQYF
TRBD2	TRBV6-2/TRBV6-3	TRBJ2-7	.	TGTGCCAGCAGCCGAACTAGCGGGGGAACCTACGAGCAGTACTTC	CASSRTSGGTYEQYF
TRBD1	TRBV4-2	TRBJ1-6	.	TGTGCCAGCAGCCAAGACGCTACAGGGGGCGGATCACCCCTCCACTTT	CASSQDATGGGSPLHF
TRBD1	TRBV10-2	TRBJ1-6	.	TGCGCCAGCACCCAGGACAGGGTCCGATCACCCCTCCACTTT	CASTQDRVRSPLHF
TRBD1	TRBV10-3	TRBJ2-3	.	TGTGCCATCAGGACCGGGACAGGGCCCACCTCGGGGGCGCAGTATTTT	CAIRTGTGPTSGAQYF
.	TRBV12-3/TRBV12-4	TRBJ1-3	.	TGTGCCAGCTTTTCCTCAGACGGGAACACCATATATTTT	CASFSSDGNTIYF
.	TRBV3-1/TRBV3-2	TRBJ2-1	.	TGTGCCAGCAGCCAATTCGGGGGTGGTGAGCAGTTCTTC	CASSQFGGGEQFF
.	TRBV6-2/TRBV6-3	TRBJ2-2	.	TGTGCCAGCAGTTACTGGCGGGGAGCCGGGGAGCTGTTTTTT	CASSYWRGAGELFF
TRBD2	TRBV7-3	TRBJ2-3	.	TGTGCCAGCAGCGCGACTAGCGGGGGAGATACGCAGTATTTT	CASSATSGGDTQYF
TRBD1	TRBV7-2	TRBJ2-2	.	TGTGCCAGCAGAGTTACCGGGACAGGCACCGGGGAGCTGTTTTTT	CASRVTGTGTGELFF
.	TRBV24-1	TRBJ1-1	.	TGTGCCACCAGTGCGGGAAGGAACACTGAAGCTTTCTTT	CATSAGRNTEAFF
.	TRBV3-1/TRBV3-2	TRBJ1-5	.	TGTGCCAGCAGCCAACATATTACGGGAGGGAGCGGCCAGGGCAATCAGCCCCAGCATTTT	CASSQHITGGSGQGNQPQHF
.	TRBV5-5	TRBJ1-1	.	TGTGCCAGCAGCACCGACAGCTTTACTGAAGCTTTCTTT	CASSTDSFTEAFF
.	TRBV6-5	TRBJ2-5	.	TGTGCCAGCACCTCCGGAGAGGAGACCCAGTACTTC	CASTSGEETQYF
.	TRBV30	TRBJ1-2	.	TGTGCCTGGAGTGGCGCCGGGGGCTATGGCTACACCTTC	CAWSGAGGYGYTF
.	TRBV3-1/TRBV3-2	TRBJ2-3	.	TGTGCCAGCAGCCAAGCTGGGGCCCAGCACCATTTT	CASSQAGAQHHF
.	TRBV11-2	TRBJ1-2	.	TGTGCCAGCAGCTTTGGGGCCAGAGGCTACCGAGCTAACTATGGCTACACCTTC	CASSFGARGYRANYGYTF
.	TRBV6-2/TRBV6-3	TRBJ2-7	.	TGTGCCAGCAGTTACTCCCCCTATTTAAGGGGGGGGACCCCCTACGAGCAGTACTTC	CASSYSPYLRGGTPYEQYF
TRBD1	TRBV5-4	TRBJ1-6	.	TGTGCCAGCAGCCTACAGGGGGCGCAGGATTCACCCCTCCACTTT	CASSLQGAQDSPLHF
.	TRBV27	TRBJ2-1	.	TGTGCCAGCAGAGGACACCGGAGCTCCTACAATGAGCAGTTCTTC	CASRGHRSSYNEQFF
.	TRBV18	TRBJ2-7	.	TGTGCCAGCTCACCCGAACCCCAGGAGCAGTACTTC	CASSPEPQEQYF
.	TRBV11-2	TRBJ1-2	.	TGTGCCAGCAGCCAACAGATCGGGGTTCGCTACACCTTC	CASSQQIGVRYTF